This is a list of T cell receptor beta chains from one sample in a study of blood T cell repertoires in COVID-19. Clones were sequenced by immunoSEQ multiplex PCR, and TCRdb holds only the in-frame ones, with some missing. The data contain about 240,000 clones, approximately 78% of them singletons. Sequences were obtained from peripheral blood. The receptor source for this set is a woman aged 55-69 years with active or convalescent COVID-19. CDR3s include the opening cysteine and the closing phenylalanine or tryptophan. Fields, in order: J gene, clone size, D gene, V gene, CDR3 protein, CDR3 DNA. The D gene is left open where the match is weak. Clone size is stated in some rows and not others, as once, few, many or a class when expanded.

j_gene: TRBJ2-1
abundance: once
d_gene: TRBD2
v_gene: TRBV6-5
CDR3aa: CASKTQGLARYEQFF
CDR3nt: TGTGCCAGCAAAACCCAGGGACTAGCCCGATATGAGCAGTTCTTC

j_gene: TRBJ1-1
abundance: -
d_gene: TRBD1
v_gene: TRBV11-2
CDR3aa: CASSKLQGGRTEAFF
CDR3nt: TGTGCCAGCAGCAAGCTACAGGGGGGGAGGACTGAAGCTTTCTTT

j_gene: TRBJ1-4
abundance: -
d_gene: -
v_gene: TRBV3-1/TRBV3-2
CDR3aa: CASSLPGHGNEKLFF
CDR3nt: TGTGCCAGCAGCCTCCCAGGGCACGGTAATGAAAAACTGTTTTTT

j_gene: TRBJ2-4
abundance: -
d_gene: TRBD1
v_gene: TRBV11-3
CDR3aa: CASSVGDRVDIQYF
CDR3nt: TGTGCCAGCAGCGTAGGGGACAGGGTGGACATTCAGTACTTC

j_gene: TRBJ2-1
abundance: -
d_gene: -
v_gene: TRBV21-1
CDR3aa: CASSSPRGAPYNEQFF
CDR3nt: TGTGCCAGCAGCTCACCCCGGGGGGCCCCTTACAATGAGCAGTTCTTC

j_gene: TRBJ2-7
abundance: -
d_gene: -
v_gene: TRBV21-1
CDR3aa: CASSRGRVTYEQYF
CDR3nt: TGTGCCAGCAGCAGGGGGCGGGTCACCTACGAGCAGTACTTC

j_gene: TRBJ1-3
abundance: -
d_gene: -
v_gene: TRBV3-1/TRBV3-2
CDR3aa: CASSQAPGSGNTIYF
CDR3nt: TGTGCCAGCAGCCAAGCGCCGGGCTCTGGAAACACCATATATTTT

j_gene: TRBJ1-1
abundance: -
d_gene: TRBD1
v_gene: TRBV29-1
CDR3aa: CSVSTGTAEAFF
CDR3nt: TGCAGCGTCAGTACAGGGACAGCTGAAGCTTTCTTT

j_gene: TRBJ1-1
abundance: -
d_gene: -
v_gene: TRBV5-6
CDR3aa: CASSLYRPNTEAFF
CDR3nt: TGTGCCAGCAGCTTGTACAGACCGAACACTGAAGCTTTCTTT

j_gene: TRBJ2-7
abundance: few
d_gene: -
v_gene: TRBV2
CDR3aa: CASRVGGVYEQYF
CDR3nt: TGTGCCAGCAGGGTAGGGGGTGTGTACGAGCAGTACTTC

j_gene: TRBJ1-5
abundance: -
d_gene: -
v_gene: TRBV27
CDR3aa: CASSWAPGREWPQHF
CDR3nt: TGTGCCAGCAGTTGGGCCCCCGGCCGGGAATGGCCCCAGCATTTT

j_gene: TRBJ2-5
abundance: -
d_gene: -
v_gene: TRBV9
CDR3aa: CASSPGTLVKETQYF
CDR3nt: TGTGCCAGCAGCCCCGGGACTCTGGTGAAGGAGACCCAGTACTTC

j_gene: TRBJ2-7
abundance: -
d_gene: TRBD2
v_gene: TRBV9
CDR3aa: CASSLGTSVTYEQYF
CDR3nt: TGTGCCAGCAGCCTCGGGACTAGCGTCACCTACGAGCAGTACTTC

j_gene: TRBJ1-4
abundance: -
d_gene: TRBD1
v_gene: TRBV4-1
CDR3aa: CASSRGTGTANEKLFF
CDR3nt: TGCGCCAGCAGCCGAGGAACCGGGACAGCTAATGAAAAACTGTTTTTT

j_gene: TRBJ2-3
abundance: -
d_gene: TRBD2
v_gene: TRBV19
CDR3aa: CASSILSGADTQYF
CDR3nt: TGTGCCAGTAGTATCCTTAGCGGGGCGGATACGCAGTATTTT

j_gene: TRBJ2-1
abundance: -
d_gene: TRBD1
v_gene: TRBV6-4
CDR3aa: CASSDPGQGARQFF
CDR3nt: TGTGCCAGCAGTGACCCGGGACAGGGGGCGAGGCAGTTCTTC

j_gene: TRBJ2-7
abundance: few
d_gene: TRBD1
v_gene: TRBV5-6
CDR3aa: CASSFPDRGYEQYF
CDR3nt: TGTGCCAGCAGCTTTCCGGACAGGGGGTACGAGCAGTACTTC

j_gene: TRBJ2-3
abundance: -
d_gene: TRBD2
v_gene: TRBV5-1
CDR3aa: CASSPGLAGGGDTQYF
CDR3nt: TGCGCCAGCAGCCCCGGGCTAGCGGGGGGAGGAGATACGCAGTATTTT

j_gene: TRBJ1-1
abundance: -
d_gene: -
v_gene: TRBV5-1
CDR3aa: CASSLGLGQGNTEAFF
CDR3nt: TGCGCCAGCAGCTTGGGGCTCGGGCAGGGGAACACTGAAGCTTTCTTT

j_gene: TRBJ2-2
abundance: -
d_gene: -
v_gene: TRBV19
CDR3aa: CATRQGSTGELFF
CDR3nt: TGTGCCACCCGGCAGGGGAGCACCGGGGAGCTGTTTTTT

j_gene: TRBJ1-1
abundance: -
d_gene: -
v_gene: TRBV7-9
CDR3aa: CASSPWAGAGEAFF
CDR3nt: TGTGCCAGCAGCCCCTGGGCAGGGGCTGGGGAAGCTTTCTTT

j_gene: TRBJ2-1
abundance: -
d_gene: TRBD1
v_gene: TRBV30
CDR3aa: CAWSVKGQGNDEQFF
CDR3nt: TGTGCCTGGAGTGTAAAGGGACAGGGGAATGATGAGCAGTTCTTC

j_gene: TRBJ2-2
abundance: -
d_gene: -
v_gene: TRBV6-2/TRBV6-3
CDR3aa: CASSYGVGFGVGELFF
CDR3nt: TGTGCCAGCAGTTACGGTGTAGGATTCGGGGTCGGGGAGCTGTTTTTT

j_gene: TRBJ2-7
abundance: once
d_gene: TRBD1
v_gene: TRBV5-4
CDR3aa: CASSVGQGRPSEQYF
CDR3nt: TGTGCCAGCAGCGTGGGACAGGGGCGACCTAGCGAGCAGTACTTC

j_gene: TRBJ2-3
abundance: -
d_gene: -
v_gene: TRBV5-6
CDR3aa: CASSLGLAPTSTDTQYF
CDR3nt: TGTGCCAGCAGCTTAGGGTTAGCGCCTACTAGCACAGATACGCAGTATTTT

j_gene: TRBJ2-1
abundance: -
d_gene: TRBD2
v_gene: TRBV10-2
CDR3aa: CASRVAGGRTVEQFF
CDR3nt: TGCGCCAGCAGGGTAGCGGGGGGGCGAACGGTTGAGCAGTTCTTC

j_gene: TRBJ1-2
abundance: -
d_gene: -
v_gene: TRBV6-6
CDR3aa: CASSYGDSPYYGYTF
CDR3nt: TGTGCCAGCAGTTACGGTGACAGCCCCTACTATGGCTACACCTTC

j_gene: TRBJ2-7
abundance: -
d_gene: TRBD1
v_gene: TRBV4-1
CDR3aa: CASSQEQGQGTLLEQYF
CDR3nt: TGCGCCAGCAGCCAAGAACAGGGACAGGGTACCCTCCTCGAGCAGTACTTC

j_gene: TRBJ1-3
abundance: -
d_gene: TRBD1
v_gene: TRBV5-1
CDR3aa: CASSLGDRGFGTIYF
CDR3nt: TGCGCCAGCAGCTTGGGGGACAGGGGATTTGGCACCATATATTTT

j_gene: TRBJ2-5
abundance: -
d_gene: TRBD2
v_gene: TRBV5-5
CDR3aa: CASSPIAGGQQETQYF
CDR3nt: TGTGCCAGCAGCCCAATAGCGGGGGGGCAACAAGAGACCCAGTACTTC

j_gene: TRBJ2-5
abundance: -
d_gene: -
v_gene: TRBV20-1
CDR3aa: CSASKSRGSQETQYF
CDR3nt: TGCAGTGCTAGTAAATCGAGGGGGTCCCAAGAGACCCAGTACTTC

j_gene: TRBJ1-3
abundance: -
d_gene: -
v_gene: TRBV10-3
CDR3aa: CAISEYGSGNTIYF
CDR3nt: TGTGCCATCAGTGAGTACGGCTCTGGAAACACCATATATTTT

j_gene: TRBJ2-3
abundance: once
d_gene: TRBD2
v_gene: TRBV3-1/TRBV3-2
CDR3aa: CASSQLAGGTSTDTQYF
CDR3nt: TGTGCCAGCAGCCAGCTAGCGGGGGGGACTAGCACAGATACGCAGTATTTT

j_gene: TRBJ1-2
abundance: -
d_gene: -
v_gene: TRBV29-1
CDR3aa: CSVVLFDRRSDGYTF
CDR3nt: TGCAGCGTTGTATTGTTTGACAGGCGCAGCGATGGCTACACCTTC

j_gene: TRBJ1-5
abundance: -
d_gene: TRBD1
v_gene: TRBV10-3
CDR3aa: CAISPGQGAQPQHF
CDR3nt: TGTGCCATCAGTCCGGGACAGGGGGCTCAGCCCCAGCATTTT

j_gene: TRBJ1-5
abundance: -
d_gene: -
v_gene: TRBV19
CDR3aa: CASSIGTYSNQPQHF
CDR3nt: TGTGCCAGTAGTATCGGTACCTATAGCAATCAGCCCCAGCATTTT

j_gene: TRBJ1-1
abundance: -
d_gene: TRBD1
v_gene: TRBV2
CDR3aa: CASRATGHMNTEAFF
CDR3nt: TGTGCCAGCAGGGCGACAGGGCATATGAACACTGAAGCTTTCTTT

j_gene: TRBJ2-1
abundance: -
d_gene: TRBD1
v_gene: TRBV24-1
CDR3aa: CATSEGGWDEQFF
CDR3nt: TGTGCCACCAGTGAAGGGGGCTGGGATGAGCAGTTCTTC

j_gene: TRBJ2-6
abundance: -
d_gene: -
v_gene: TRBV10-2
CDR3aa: CASSESRSPTSGANVLTF
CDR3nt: TGCGCCAGCAGTGAGTCGAGGTCCCCCACCTCTGGGGCCAACGTCCTGACTTTC

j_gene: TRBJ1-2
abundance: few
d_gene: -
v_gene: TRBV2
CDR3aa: CASSARGRGYTF
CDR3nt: TGTGCCAGCAGTGCCAGGGGTAGGGGCTACACCTTC

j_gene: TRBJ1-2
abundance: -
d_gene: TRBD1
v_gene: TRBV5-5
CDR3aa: CASSLDQGAWGYTF
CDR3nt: TGTGCCAGCAGCTTGGATCAGGGGGCTTGGGGCTACACCTTC

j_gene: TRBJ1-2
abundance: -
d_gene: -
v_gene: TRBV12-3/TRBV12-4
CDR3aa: CASSIGSFYGYTF
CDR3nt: TGTGCCAGCTCGATCGGGTCCTTCTATGGCTACACCTTC

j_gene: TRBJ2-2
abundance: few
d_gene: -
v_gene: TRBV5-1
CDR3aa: CASSFTTGNTGELFF
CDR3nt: TGCGCCAGCAGCTTCACCACAGGGAACACCGGGGAGCTGTTTTTT

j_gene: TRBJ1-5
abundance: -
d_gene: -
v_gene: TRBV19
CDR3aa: CASSIPGSNQPQHF
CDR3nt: TGTGCCAGTAGTATTCCCGGTAGCAATCAGCCCCAGCATTTT

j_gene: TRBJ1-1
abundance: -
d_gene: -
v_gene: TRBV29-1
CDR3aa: CSVEITANTEAFF
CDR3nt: TGCAGCGTTGAAATAACAGCAAACACTGAAGCTTTCTTT

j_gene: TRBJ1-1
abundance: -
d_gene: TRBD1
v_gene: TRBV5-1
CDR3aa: CASSLEGQVIGEAFF
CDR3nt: TGCGCCAGCAGCTTGGAAGGACAGGTAATAGGAGAAGCTTTCTTT

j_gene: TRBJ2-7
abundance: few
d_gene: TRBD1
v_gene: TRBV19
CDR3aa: CASSKYRGEYEQYF
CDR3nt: TGTGCCAGTAGTAAGTACAGGGGCGAATACGAGCAGTACTTC

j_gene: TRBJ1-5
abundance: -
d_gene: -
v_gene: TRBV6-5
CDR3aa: CASRIQGNQPQHF
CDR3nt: TGTGCCAGCCGAATTCAGGGAAATCAGCCCCAGCATTTT

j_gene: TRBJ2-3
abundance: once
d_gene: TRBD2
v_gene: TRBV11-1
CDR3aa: CASSIPGGLVADTQYF
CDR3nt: TGTGCCAGCAGCATCCCCGGGGGACTAGTCGCAGATACGCAGTATTTT

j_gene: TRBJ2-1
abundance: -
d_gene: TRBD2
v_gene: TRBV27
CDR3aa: CASSLTSGGYNEQFF
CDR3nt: TGTGCCAGCAGCCTGACTAGCGGGGGGTACAATGAGCAGTTCTTC

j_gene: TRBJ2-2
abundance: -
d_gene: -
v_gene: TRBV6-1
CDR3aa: CASSGQWITANTGELFF
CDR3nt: TGTGCCAGCAGTGGACAATGGATCACCGCGAACACCGGGGAGCTGTTTTTT